This TCR beta chain was sequenced in a study of PD-1 blockade in mismatch repair-deficient tumors (dated by TCRdb to 2017 to 2019). About the investigation overall: Between September 2013 and September 2016, the trial enrolled about 86 consecutive patients with around twelve mismatch repair-deficient cancer types, every one of whom had been previously treated and was progressing. Tumor-associated T cell clones were tracked in the peripheral blood of patients responding to PD-1 blockade by deep sequencing of TCR CDR3 regions. The paper as a whole reports these results and caveats: After pembrolizumab, tumor-resident clones, which were often undetectable in blood before treatment, expanded rapidly and then contracted, generally ahead of radiologic responses.

Mismatch repair deficiency was established in every enrolled patient by polymerase chain reaction or immunohistochemistry. TCR sequencing was carried out for three patients who responded to pembrolizumab therapy. The phase II trial prospectively tested pembrolizumab PD-1 blockade in advanced mismatch repair-deficient cancers regardless of tissue of origin. Serial peripheral blood T cell samples were collected before and at multiple times after starting PD-1 blockade. The timing of each blood sample was reported as weeks after the first dose of pembrolizumab. Of note for this clone: Its antigen has not been determined. The sample holds no much larger clone one base away, and base qualities are not on file.

The library was built by means of the immunoSEQ multiplex PCR assay. TCRdb carries this immuneACCESS record with in-frame sequences only. Its versions omit some clonotypes, under half of them owing to an unresolved V gene in the studies checked, with the rest unexplained. The sample profile shows tens of thousands of clones; approximately 80% of them were found once. Around 1% of the sample is in the top ten clones. From the cysteine through the phenylalanine, the CDR3 covers 15 amino acids. The DNA shown is the 45-base CDR3, in frame from base 1. V trim: 2 bases; J trim: 6 bases; unmatched bases: 4. CDR1 and CDR2 were assigned from the germline V gene (reference sequence) as LNHNV and YYDKDF.

This specimen consisted of PBMCs, obtained less than 40 weeks after starting pembrolizumab. The chain is made from TRBV15 and TRBJ1-4; 9 central nucleotides agree with TRBD1. This TCR came from an adult with mismatch repair-deficient cancer. In nucleotides, the sequence is TGTGCCACCAGCAGAACAGGGGGCGGAGATGAAAAACTGTTTTTT. This translates into CATSRTGGGDEKLFF.